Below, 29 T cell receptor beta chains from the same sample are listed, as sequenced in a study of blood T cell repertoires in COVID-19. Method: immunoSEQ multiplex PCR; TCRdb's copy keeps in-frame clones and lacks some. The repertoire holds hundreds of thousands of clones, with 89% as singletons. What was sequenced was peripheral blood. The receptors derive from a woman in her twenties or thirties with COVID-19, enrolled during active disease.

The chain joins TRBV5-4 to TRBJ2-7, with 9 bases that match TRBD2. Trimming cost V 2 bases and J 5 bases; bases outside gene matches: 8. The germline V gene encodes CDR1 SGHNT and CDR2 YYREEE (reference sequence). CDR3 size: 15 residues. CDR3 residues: CASSLGRGGNNEQYF. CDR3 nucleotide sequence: TGTGCCAGCAGCTTAGGGCGGGGGGGCAACAACGAGCAGTACTTC.

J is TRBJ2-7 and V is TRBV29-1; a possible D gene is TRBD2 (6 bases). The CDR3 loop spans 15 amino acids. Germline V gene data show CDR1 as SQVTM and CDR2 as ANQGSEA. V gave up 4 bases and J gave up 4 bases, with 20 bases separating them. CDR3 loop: CSVVGGTGIEYEQYF. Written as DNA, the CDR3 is TGCAGCGTTGTTGGGGGGACCGGGATCGAGTACGAGCAGTACTTC.

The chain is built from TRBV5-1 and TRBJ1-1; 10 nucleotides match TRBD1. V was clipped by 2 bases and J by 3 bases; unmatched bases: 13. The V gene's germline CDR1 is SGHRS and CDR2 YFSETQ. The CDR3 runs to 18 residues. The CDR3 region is CASSFAGTGDLFYTEAFF. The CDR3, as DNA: TGCGCCAGCAGCTTTGCCGGGACAGGGGACCTTTTTTACACTGAAGCTTTCTTT.

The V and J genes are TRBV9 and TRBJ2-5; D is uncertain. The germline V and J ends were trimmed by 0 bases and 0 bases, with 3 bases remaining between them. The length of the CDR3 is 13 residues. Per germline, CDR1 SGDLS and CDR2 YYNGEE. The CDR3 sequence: CASSVGDQETQYF. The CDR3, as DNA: TGTGCCAGCAGCGTAGGCGACCAAGAGACCCAGTACTTC.

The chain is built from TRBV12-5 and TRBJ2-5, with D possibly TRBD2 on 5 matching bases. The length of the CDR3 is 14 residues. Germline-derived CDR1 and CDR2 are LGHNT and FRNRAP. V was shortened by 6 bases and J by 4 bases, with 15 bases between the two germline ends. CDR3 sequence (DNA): TGTGCTAGTGGAGAGTTGACTACTGCAGAGACCCAGTACTTC. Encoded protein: CASGELTTAETQYF.

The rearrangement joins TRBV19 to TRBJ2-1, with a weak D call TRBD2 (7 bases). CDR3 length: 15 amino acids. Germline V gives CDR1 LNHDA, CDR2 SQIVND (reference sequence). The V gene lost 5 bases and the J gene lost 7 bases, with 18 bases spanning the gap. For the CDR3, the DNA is TGTGCCAGTAGTCGGTCCGGGGGGCCAAATAATGAGCAGTTCTTC. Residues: CASSRSGGPNNEQFF.

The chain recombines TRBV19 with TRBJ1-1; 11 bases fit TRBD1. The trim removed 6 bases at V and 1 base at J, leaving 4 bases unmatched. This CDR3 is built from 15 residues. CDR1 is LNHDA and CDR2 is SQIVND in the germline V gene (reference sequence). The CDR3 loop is CASSWTGGPNTEAFF. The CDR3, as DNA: TGTGCCAGTAGCTGGACAGGGGGCCCGAACACTGAAGCTTTCTTT.

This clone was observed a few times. For the CDR3, the DNA is TGTGCCTGGAATTGTGGGACAGGGAAACCTAACTATGGCTACACCTTC. It is translated as CAWNCGTGKPNYGYTF. The chain is built from TRBV30 and TRBJ1-2; 9 bases are shared with TRBD1. V lost 4 bases and J lost 0; bases outside the gene matches: 9. The germline V gene encodes CDR1 GTSNPN and CDR2 SVGIG (reference sequence). CDR3 length: 16 residues. The variable domain in full, with the rest retrieved from reference TRBV30 and TRBJ1-2, is SQTIHQWPATLVQPVGSPLSLECTVEGTSNPNLYWYRQAAGRGLQLLFYSVGIGQISSEVPQNLSASRPQDRQFILSSKKLLLSDSGFYLCAWNCGTGKPNYGYTFGSGTRLTVV.

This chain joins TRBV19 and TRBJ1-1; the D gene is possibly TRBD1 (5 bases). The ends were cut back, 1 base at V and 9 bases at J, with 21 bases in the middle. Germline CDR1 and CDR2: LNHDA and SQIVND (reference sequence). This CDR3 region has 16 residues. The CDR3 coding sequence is TGTGCCAGTAGTATAGCGGGCGCGGGGGGTCTTCGAAAAGCTTTCTTT. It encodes CASSIAGAGGLRKAFF.

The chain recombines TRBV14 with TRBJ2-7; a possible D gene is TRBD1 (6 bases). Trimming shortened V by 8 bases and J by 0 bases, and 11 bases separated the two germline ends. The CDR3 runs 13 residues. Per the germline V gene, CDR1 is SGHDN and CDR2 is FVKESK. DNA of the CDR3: TGTGCCAGCGGGGGCCTCAACTCCTACGAGCAGTACTTC. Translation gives CASGGLNSYEQYF.

Here the CDR3 reads CASSFRTGEYGYTF. In DNA, the CDR3 is TGCGCCAGCAGCTTCCGGACAGGGGAGTATGGCTACACCTTC. The gene calls are TRBV5-1 and TRBJ1-2; 9 bases map to TRBD1. The CDR3 is made up of 14 amino acids. Germline-derived CDR1 and CDR2 are SGHRS and YFSETQ. Trimming took 2 bases from V and 5 from J; bases not matched to a gene: 4.

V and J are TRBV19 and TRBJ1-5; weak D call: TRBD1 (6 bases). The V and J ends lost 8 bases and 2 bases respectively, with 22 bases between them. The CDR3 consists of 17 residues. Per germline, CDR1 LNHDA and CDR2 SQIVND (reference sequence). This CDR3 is CASGKTQGSWRNQPQHF. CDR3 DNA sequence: TGTGCCAGTGGTAAGACTCAGGGGAGCTGGCGCAATCAGCCCCAGCATTTT. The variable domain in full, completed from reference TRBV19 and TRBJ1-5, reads DGGITQSPKYLFRKEGQNVTLSCEQNLNHDAMYWYRQDPGQGLRLIYYSQIVNDFQKGDIAEGYSVSREKKESFPLTVTSAQKNPTAFYLCASGKTQGSWRNQPQHFGDGTRLSIL.

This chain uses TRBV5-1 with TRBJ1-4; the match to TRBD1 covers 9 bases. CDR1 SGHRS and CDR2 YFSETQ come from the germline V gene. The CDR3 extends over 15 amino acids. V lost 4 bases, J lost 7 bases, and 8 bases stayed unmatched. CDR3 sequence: CASSDGQGKGEKLFF. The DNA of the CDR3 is TGCGCCAGCAGCGACGGACAGGGGAAAGGTGAAAAACTGTTTTTT.

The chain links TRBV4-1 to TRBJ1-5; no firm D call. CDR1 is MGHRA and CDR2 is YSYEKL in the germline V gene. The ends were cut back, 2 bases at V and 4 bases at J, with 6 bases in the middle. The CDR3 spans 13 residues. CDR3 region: CASSQTVNQPQHF. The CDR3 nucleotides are TGCGCCAGCAGCCAAACAGTTAATCAGCCCCAGCATTTT.

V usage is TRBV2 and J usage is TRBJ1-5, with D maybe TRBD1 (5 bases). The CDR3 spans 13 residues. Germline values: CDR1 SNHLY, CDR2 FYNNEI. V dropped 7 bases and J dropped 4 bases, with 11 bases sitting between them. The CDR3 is CASMGGGNQPQHF. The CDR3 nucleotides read TGTGCCAGCATGGGGGGTGGGAATCAGCCCCAGCATTTT. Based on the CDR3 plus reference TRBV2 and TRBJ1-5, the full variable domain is EPEVTQTPSHQVTQMGQEVILRCVPISNHLYFYWYRQILGQKVEFLVSFYNNEISEKSEIFDDQFSVERPDGSNFTLKIRSTKLEDSAMYFCASMGGGNQPQHFGDGTRLSIL.

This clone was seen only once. CDR3 in DNA: TGTGCCAGCAGCTCTAGCGGGGGGGCGTTTGAGCAGTTCTTC. It encodes CASSSSGGAFEQFF. V is TRBV5-4 and J is TRBJ2-1; 12 nucleotides line up with TRBD2. Germline CDR1 reads SGHNT; CDR2 reads YYREEE (reference sequence). The CDR3 length is 14 residues. The V segment lost 3 bases and the J segment 9 bases; nucleotides outside the gene matches: 4.

In DNA, the CDR3 is TGTGCCACCAACAGGATCCCCACTGAAGCTTTCTTT. This gives the protein CATNRIPTEAFF. J is TRBJ1-1 and V is TRBV6-5; possibly TRBD1 for D (5 bases). Germline CDR1 is MNHEY and CDR2 is SVGAGI. The CDR3 loop spans 12 amino acids. V lost 10 bases to trimming and J lost 4 bases, with 13 bases between them.

The CDR3 loop is CASSPNTGKVDTQYF. Here the CDR3 DNA reads TGTGCCAGCTCACCAAATACAGGGAAAGTAGATACGCAGTATTTT. The rearrangement joins TRBV18 to TRBJ2-3, with D possibly matching TRBD1 (6 bases). The CDR3 consists of 15 residues. Germline V CDR1 and CDR2: KGHSH, LQKENI. The V end was cut by 2 bases, the J end by 5 bases, with 14 bases between.

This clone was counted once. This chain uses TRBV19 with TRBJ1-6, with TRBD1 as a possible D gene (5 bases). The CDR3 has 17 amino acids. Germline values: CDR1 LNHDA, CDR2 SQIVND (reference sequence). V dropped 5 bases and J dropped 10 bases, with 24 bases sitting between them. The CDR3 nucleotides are TGTGCCAGTAGTCCCACGACCAGACAGTGGAGTGTCTCACCCCTCCACTTT. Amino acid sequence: CASSPTTRQWSVSPLHF.

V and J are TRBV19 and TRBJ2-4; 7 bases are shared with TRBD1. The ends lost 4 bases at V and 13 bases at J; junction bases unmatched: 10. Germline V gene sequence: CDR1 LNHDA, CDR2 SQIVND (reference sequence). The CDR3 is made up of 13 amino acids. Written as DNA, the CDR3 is TGTGCCAGTAGTACCGGTCAAGACAGGGTACAGTACTTC. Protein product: CASSTGQDRVQYF.

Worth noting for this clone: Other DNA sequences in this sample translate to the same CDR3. Here the CDR3 reads CASSMGQGSYEQYF. CDR3 DNA sequence: TGTGCCAGTAGTATGGGACAGGGCTCCTACGAGCAGTACTTC. The rearrangement links TRBV19 to TRBJ2-7, with 9 bases matching TRBD1. CDR3 length: 14 amino acids. V dropped 3 bases and J dropped 0; count of bases not matched to a gene: 0. Germline-derived CDR1 and CDR2 are LNHDA and SQIVND (reference sequence).

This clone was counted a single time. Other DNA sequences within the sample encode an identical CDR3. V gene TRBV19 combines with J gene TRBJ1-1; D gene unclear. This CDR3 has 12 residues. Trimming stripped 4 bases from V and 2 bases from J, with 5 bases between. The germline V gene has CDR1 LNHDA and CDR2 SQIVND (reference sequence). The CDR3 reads CASSTGNTEAFF. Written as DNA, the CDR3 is TGTGCCAGTAGTACAGGAAACACTGAAGCTTTCTTT.

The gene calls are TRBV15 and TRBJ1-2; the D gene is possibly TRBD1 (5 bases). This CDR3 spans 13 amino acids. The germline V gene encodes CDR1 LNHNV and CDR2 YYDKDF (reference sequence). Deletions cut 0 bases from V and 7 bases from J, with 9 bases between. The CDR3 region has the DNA TGTGCCACCAGCAGAGATTCAGGGTTTGGCTACACCTTC. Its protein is CATSRDSGFGYTF.

The CDR3 DNA follows: TGTGCCAGCTCACCGGAGCGGGGGGGATACACAGATACGCAGTATTTT. Translating gives CASSPERGGYTDTQYF. J is TRBJ2-3 and V is TRBV18; TRBD2 matches 10 bases. Per germline, CDR1 KGHSH and CDR2 LQKENI. Unmatched junction bases numbered 5, after V lost 3 bases and J lost 2 bases. The CDR3 totals 16 residues.

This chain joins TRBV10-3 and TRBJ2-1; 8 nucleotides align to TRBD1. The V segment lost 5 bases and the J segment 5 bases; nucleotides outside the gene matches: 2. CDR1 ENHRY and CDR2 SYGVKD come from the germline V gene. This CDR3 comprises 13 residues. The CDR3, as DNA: TGTGCCATCAGTCGGACAGGGAACAATGAGCAGTTCTTC. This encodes CAISRTGNNEQFF.

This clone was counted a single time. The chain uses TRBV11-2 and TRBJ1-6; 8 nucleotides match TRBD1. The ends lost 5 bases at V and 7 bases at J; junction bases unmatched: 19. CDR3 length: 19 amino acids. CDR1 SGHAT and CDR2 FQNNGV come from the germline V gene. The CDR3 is CASSHIRRSQGVKNSPLHF. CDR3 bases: TGTGCCAGCAGCCATATACGGAGATCACAGGGGGTTAAGAATTCACCCCTCCACTTT.

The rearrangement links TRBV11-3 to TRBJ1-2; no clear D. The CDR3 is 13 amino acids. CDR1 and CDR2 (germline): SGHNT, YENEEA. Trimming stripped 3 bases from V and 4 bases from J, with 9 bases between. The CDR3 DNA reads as TGTGCCAGCAGCTTCGGTGAGGGCTATGGCTACACCTTC. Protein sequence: CASSFGEGYGYTF. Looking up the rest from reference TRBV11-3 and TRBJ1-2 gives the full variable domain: EAGVVQSPRYKIIEKKQPVAFWCNPISGHNTLYWYLQNLGQGPELLIRYENEEAVDDSQLPKDRFSAERLKGVDSTLKIQPAELGDSAVYLCASSFGEGYGYTFGSGTRLTVV.

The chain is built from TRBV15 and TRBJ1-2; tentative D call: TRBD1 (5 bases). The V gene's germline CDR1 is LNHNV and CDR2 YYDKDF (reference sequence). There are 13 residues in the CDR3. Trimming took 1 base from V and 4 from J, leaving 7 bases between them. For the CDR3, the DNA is TGTGCCACCAGCAGAGCAGGGCTCTATGGCTACACCTTC. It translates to CATSRAGLYGYTF.

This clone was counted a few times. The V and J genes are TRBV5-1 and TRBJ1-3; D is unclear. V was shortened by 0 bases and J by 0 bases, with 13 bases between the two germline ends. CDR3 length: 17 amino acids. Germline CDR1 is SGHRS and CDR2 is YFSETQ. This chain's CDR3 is CASSLVGGDSSGNTIYF. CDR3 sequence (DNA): TGCGCCAGCAGCTTGGTCGGAGGCGATAGCTCTGGAAACACCATATATTTT.